The 22 T cell receptor beta chains below come from one sample, sequenced in a study of blood T cell repertoires in COVID-19. Clones were sequenced by immunoSEQ multiplex PCR, and TCRdb holds only the in-frame ones, with some missing. The sample holds 150,000 or so clones; about 92% are singletons and the top ten take around 17%. Sample: peripheral blood. The receptors derive from a man in his sixties with active or convalescent COVID-19.

The chain couples TRBV28 to TRBJ1-2, with D tentatively TRBD1 (6 bases). V was clipped by 4 bases and J by 4 bases, with 16 bases between them. Germline V gene lookup returns CDR1 MDHEN and CDR2 SYDVKM. The CDR3 has 15 amino acids. CDR3: CASSSSGGRIYGYTF. In nucleotides, the CDR3 is TGTGCCAGCAGTTCCTCCGGGGGGCGGATCTATGGCTACACCTTC.

This chain joins TRBV7-9 and TRBJ1-2, with TRBD1 identical over 7 bases. There are 17 residues in the CDR3. Germline assignment: CDR1 SEHNR and CDR2 FQNEAQ (reference sequence). J gave up 4 bases and V 5 bases, and 16 bases lay outside the gene matches. CDR3 amino acids: CASSPAFRDSYLYGYTF. CDR3 DNA: TGTGCCAGCAGCCCCGCCTTTCGGGACAGCTATCTCTATGGCTACACCTTC.

V and J are TRBV6-5 and TRBJ2-4; the D gene is possibly TRBD2 (5 bases). The germline V gene encodes CDR1 MNHEY and CDR2 SVGAGI. The ends were cut back, 8 bases at V and 6 bases at J, with 17 bases in the middle. The CDR3 loop spans 14 amino acids. The CDR3 loop is CASGDLSGGNIQYF. The CDR3 DNA reads TGTGCCAGCGGGGATTTAAGCGGAGGAAACATTCAGTACTTC.

The chain links TRBV29-1 to TRBJ1-4; 10 bases align to TRBD1. With 7 bases clipped from V and 4 bases from J, the junction kept 0 bases outside the gene matches. Germline V CDR1 and CDR2: SQVTM, ANQGSEA. The CDR3 totals 12 residues. CDR3 amino acids: CSGTGGNEKLFF. In nucleotides, the CDR3 is TGCAGCGGGACAGGGGGTAATGAAAAACTGTTTTTT.

The J gene is TRBJ2-1, the V gene TRBV18; D possibly corresponds to TRBD2 (6 bases). The V end lost 1 base, the J end lost 4 bases, and 14 bases lay between the germline ends. CDR1 and CDR2 (germline): KGHSH, LQKENI. The CDR3 length is 16 residues. The CDR3 is CASSPLGDSPYNEQFF. The CDR3, as DNA: TGTGCCAGCTCACCACTCGGGGACTCCCCATACAATGAGCAGTTCTTC.

This chain joins TRBV6-5 and TRBJ1-1, with D possibly being TRBD1 (6 bases). The CDR3 has 13 amino acids. CDR1 is MNHEY and CDR2 is SVGAGI in the germline V gene. V was clipped by 10 bases and J by 1 base, with 13 bases between them. The CDR3 spells CATSRQANTEAFF. CDR3 DNA sequence: TGTGCCACTTCTCGACAGGCGAACACTGAAGCTTTCTTT.

The gene calls are TRBV5-1 and TRBJ1-5; 7 bases align to TRBD1. This CDR3 is 15 amino acids long. The J segment lost 3 bases and the V segment lost 0 bases, leaving 3 bases of the junction unmatched. Germline CDR1 is SGHRS and CDR2 is YFSETQ. For the CDR3, the DNA is TGCGCCAGCAGCTTGGAGGGGGCTTACAATCAGCCCCAGCATTTT. This translates into CASSLEGAYNQPQHF.

The V and J genes are TRBV6-5 and TRBJ1-5, with no clear D. V dropped 5 bases and J dropped 4 bases, with 9 bases sitting between them. The CDR3 spans 13 residues. Per germline, CDR1 MNHEY and CDR2 SVGAGI. CDR3 in DNA: TGTGCCAGCAGTCTGCGAATGAATCAGCCCCAGCATTTT. Translating gives CASSLRMNQPQHF.

V is TRBV25-1 and J is TRBJ1-2; TRBD1 matches at 7 bases. Germline loops: CDR1 MGHDK, CDR2 SYGVNS. Germline trimming cut 2 bases from V and 5 bases from J; bases unmatched to any gene: 2. CDR3 length: 13 residues. Written as DNA, the CDR3 is TGTGCCAGCAGTGAAATGGGACAGTATGGCTACACCTTC. Protein: CASSEMGQYGYTF.

This rearrangement joins TRBV7-5 to TRBJ2-3; the table's D call TRBD2 went unverified against the DNA. TRBV7-5 is given as a pseudogene. This CDR3 contains 18 residues. The CDR3 spells CVRSLGRLAGGPRSSQYF. The CDR3 DNA is TGTGTCAGAAGCTTAGGTCGTCTAGCGGGGGGGCCGAGGAGCTCGCAGTATTTT.

V usage is TRBV5-1 and J usage is TRBJ2-5; a weak D match, TRBD1 (6 bases). CDR3 size: 13 residues. Germline values: CDR1 SGHRS, CDR2 YFSETQ. V gave up 5 bases and J gave up 2 bases, with 10 bases separating them. CDR3 sequence reads: CASRLGQQETQYF. CDR3 bases: TGCGCCAGCAGACTTGGACAGCAAGAGACCCAGTACTTC.

CDR3 sequence (DNA): TGTGCCAGCAGTTTTCTCGGGTTAACACCTAACACTGAAGCTTTCTTT. This translates into CASSFLGLTPNTEAFF. This chain joins TRBV27 and TRBJ1-1; D is unclear. The CDR3 consists of 16 residues. Germline V lookup: CDR1 MNHEY, CDR2 SMNVEV (reference sequence). The germline V and J ends were trimmed by 3 bases and 2 bases, with 16 bases remaining between them.

The chain combines TRBV23-1 with TRBJ1-3; weak D call: TRBD1 (5 bases). TRBV23-1 is designated an ORF whose function remains uncertain. With 2 bases removed from V and 0 bases from J, the gap between germline ends came to 8 bases. CDR3 size: 15 residues. CDR3 nucleotide sequence: TGCGCCAGCAGTCAAGGAAGGGGCTCTGGAAACACCATATATTTT. Translated, it gives CASSQGRGSGNTIYF.

The chain couples TRBV6-5 to TRBJ1-1; D may be TRBD1 (6 bases). The CDR3 covers 14 residues. V lost 6 bases and J 6 bases, leaving 17 bases between the germline ends. Germline CDR1 MNHEY, CDR2 SVGAGI. DNA for the CDR3: TGTGCCAGCAGGGACCATAGGGGGAGCTCTGAAGCTTTCTTT. It is translated as CASRDHRGSSEAFF.

V and J are TRBV2 and TRBJ1-1; 9 bases align to TRBD1. V trimming: 4 bases; J trimming: 7 bases; junction bases outside the gene matches: 4. Germline V gene sequence: CDR1 SNHLY, CDR2 FYNNEI. This CDR3 has 13 amino acids. Here the CDR3 DNA reads TGTGCCAGCAGTGCCGGGACAGGGAATGAAGCTTTCTTT. Protein product: CASSAGTGNEAFF.

A few counts support this clone. Other DNA sequences in the sample encode the same CDR3. As DNA, the CDR3 is TGTGCCAGCAGCTTACAGGGGTCCTCCTACGAGCAGTACTTC. This gives the protein CASSLQGSSYEQYF. The chain combines TRBV7-9 with TRBJ2-7; possibly TRBD1 for D (6 bases). The CDR3 has 14 residues. Germline CDR1 reads SEHNR; CDR2 reads FQNEAQ (reference sequence). Trimming left V 2 bases short and J 0 bases short, with 8 bases between.

The V and J genes are TRBV6-4 and TRBJ1-2; 7 bases are shared with TRBD1. This CDR3 spans 14 amino acids. Germline-derived CDR1 and CDR2 are MRHNA and SNTAGT. V trimming: 4 bases; J trimming: 5 bases; junction bases outside the gene matches: 7. This chain's CDR3 is CASSAETGIYGYTF. As DNA, the CDR3 is TGTGCCAGCAGTGCTGAGACAGGGATTTATGGCTACACCTTC.

This clone appeared a single time. This chain joins TRBV19 and TRBJ1-5, with 9 positions matching TRBD1. This CDR3 has 14 amino acids. The V gene end was trimmed by 5 bases and the J gene end by 5 bases; junction bases not matched to a gene: 4. Germline assignment: CDR1 LNHDA and CDR2 SQIVND (reference sequence). The CDR3 loop reads CASSLTGGDQPQHF. The CDR3 nucleotides are TGTGCCAGTAGTCTCACAGGGGGCGATCAGCCCCAGCATTTT.

The chain links TRBV6-5 to TRBJ2-5; no firm D call. The CDR3 is 15 amino acids. Germline V lookup: CDR1 MNHEY, CDR2 SVGAGI. The ends were cut back, 0 bases at V and 5 bases at J, with 13 bases in the middle. In nucleotides, the CDR3 is TGTGCCAGCAGTTACTCGATGTTGGCCGGGGAGACCCAGTACTTC. This sequence encodes CASSYSMLAGETQYF.

The V and J genes are TRBV6-5 and TRBJ1-4, with 8 bases lining up with TRBD1. Germline V gene data show CDR1 as MNHEY and CDR2 as SVGAGI. The CDR3 spans 15 residues. Trimming removed 2 bases from V and 7 bases from J; junction bases left unmatched: 6. The CDR3 DNA is TGTGCCAGCAGTTACGGACAGGGTTGGTCTGAAAAACTGTTTTTT. It encodes CASSYGQGWSEKLFF.

The chain couples TRBV7-2 to TRBJ1-2; D gene uncertain. Germline loops: CDR1 SGHTA, CDR2 FQGNSA. This CDR3 comprises 13 residues. The V end lost 2 bases, the J end lost 3 bases, and 7 bases lay between the germline ends. The CDR3 DNA sequence: TGTGCCAGCAGCTTAAACGGGTACTATGGCTACACCTTC. Translating it yields CASSLNGYYGYTF.

V and J are TRBV5-4 and TRBJ2-5; 8 bases are shared with TRBD1. V lost 2 bases to trimming and J lost 5 bases; unmatched junction nucleotides: 2. Germline values: CDR1 SGHNT, CDR2 YYREEE (reference sequence). The CDR3 is 13 amino acids. The CDR3 nucleotides read TGTGCCAGCAGCTTCGGACAGGGTGAGACCCAGTACTTC. Its protein is CASSFGQGETQYF.